This T cell receptor (beta chain) was identified during a study of regulatory T cells in long-lasting Graves disease. Points from the study as a whole: Favored usage of TRBV28, TRBJ1-2 and TRBJ2-5 was recorded in persistent disease. Because few samples were included, accuracy may have been lower. Tissue studied was limited to peripheral blood, excluding thyroid tissue. Shared public clonotypes totalled about 2,600 in persistent patients, compared with approximately 970 in new patients.

Trimming stripped 4 bases from V and 7 bases from J, with 12 bases between. The CDR3 is 14 residues long. Germline CDR1 is SGHRS and CDR2 is YFSETQ. To make TCR beta libraries, researchers used iRepertoire HTBI primers and Arm-PCR of CDR3 regions. TCRdb reprocessed the multiplex PCR reads with MiXCR, giving one entry per CDR3 protein. The data contain about 460,000 distinct CDR3 sequences, approximately 23% of them seen just once; the ten biggest clones take up roughly 14%. The time point is: persistent/refractory GD, antithyroid drugs over 5 years with positive TRAb. Following extraction of RNA from PBMCs, that RNA was used to make the TCR library. This clonotype has a handful of counts. Its antigen is still unknown.

The chain employs TRBV5-1 and TRBJ1-6; D is unresolved. Sample: peripheral blood mononuclear cells (PBMCs), taken when the disease was refractory, from a patient treated with antithyroid drugs. The clonotype comes from a female donor with Graves disease. CDR3 protein: CASSPSLGNSPLHF. The CDR3, as DNA: TGCGCCAGCAGCCCGAGCCTTGGCAATTCACCCCTCCACTTT.